The subject of this entry is one TCR beta chain. Source study methods: Quantification of nucleated cells was approximated via reference gene primer amplification. Only in-frame clones appear in the TCRdb table, and some are missing; sequencing was by immunoSEQ multiplex PCR. For V, J and clone size, that table is used; D and trimming come from the DNA. The sample shows approximately 22,000 clones, 81% of them seen only once. The data were obtained in a study of blood T cell repertoires in COVID-19. At the level of the study: Material from acute and convalescent COVID-19 was sourced from the United States, Italy and Spain. From T cells, B-cell-depleted T cells, or PBMCs came the material, which was cDNA or gDNA.

The CDR3 runs to 15 residues. The V gene's germline CDR1 is MNHEY and CDR2 SVGAGI. V lost 6 bases to trimming and J lost 0 bases; unmatched junction nucleotides: 2. Patients at the Seattle site were enrolled during active infection and followed longitudinally. This chain joins TRBV6-5 and TRBJ2-2, with 9 bases lining up with TRBD2. This receptor was taken from a woman in her seventies with COVID-19, enrolled during active disease. Sequencing was performed on peripheral blood. As DNA, the CDR3 is TGTGCCAGCAGGTTAGCGGGAGCGAACACCGGGGAGCTGTTTTTT. Protein product: CASRLAGANTGELFF.